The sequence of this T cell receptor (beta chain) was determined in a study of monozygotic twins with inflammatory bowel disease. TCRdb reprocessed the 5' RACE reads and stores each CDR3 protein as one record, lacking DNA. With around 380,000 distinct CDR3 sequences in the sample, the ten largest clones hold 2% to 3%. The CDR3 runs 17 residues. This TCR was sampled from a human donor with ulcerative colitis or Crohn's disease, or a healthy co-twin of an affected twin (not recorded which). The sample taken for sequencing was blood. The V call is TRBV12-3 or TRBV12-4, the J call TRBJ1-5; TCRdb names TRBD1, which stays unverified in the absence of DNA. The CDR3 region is CASSLIMGGGANQPQHF.